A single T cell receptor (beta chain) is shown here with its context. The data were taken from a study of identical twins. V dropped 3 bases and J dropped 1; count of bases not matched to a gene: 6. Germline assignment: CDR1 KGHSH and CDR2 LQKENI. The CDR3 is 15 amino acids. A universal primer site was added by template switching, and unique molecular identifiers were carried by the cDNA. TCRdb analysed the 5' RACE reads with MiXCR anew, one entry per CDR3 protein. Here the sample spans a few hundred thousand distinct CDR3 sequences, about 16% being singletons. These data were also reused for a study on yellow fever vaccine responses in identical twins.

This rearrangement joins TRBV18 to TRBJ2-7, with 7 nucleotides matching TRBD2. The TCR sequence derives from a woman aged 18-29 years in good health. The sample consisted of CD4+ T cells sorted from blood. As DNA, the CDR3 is TGTGCCAGCTCACCTGCCGGGACTACTTCCTACGAGCAGTACTTC. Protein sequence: CASSPAGTTSYEQYF.